The clone carrying this T cell receptor (beta chain) was seen only once. This specimen includes other DNA sequences encoding the same CDR3. In the authors' workflow: Counts of nucleated cells, estimated from reference gene primer amplification, were obtained. The protocol was immunoSEQ multiplex PCR, while the TCRdb copy is restricted to in-frame clones and leaves out a portion. That table supplies the V and J calls and clone size; D and trimming were determined from the DNA. The sample lists roughly 150,000 clones, 83% occurring once. The entry originates in a study of blood T cell repertoires in COVID-19. Study context: Sources were T cells, B-cell-depleted T cells, or PBMCs; the material itself was cDNA or gDNA.

The sequenced sample consisted of peripheral blood. This clonotype was obtained from a woman of 80 years or more with acute or convalescent COVID-19.

The CDR3 nucleotides read TGTGCCATCAGTCCGGACAGGGAGTATGGCTACACCTTC. It specifies CAISPDREYGYTF. The rearrangement joins TRBV10-3 to TRBJ1-2, with 8 bases aligning to TRBD1. The length of the CDR3 is 13 residues. Trimming cost V 5 bases and J 5 bases; bases outside gene matches: 4. Germline V CDR1 and CDR2: ENHRY, SYGVKD.